This T cell receptor (beta chain) was obtained from a study of T cell responses to AZD1222 COVID-19 vaccine. Here immunoSEQ multiplex PCR was the method, and the copy in TCRdb shows in-frame clones only, minus some. The sample has roughly 100,000 clones, about 86% seen once; the top ten hold over 1.2%. Trimming took 4 bases from V and 0 from J, leaving 30 bases between them. Germline assignment: CDR1 SGDLS and CDR2 YYNGEE. The CDR3 has 21 residues. This receptor was identified in an adult in good health. Sequenced here: peripheral blood, sampled on day 0 of AZD1222 vaccination. The chain joins TRBV9 to TRBJ2-3; maybe TRBD2 (5 bases). The CDR3 protein is CASSPTAGERSIITSTDTQYF. CDR3 nucleotide sequence: TGTGCCAGCAGCCCCACGGCCGGGGAGCGGAGCATAATTACTAGCACAGATACGCAGTATTTT.